These 5 T cell receptor beta chains came from one sample sequenced in a study of CXCR3-negative and CXCR3-positive naive CD8 T cells. TRB cDNA libraries were made by UMI-labeled 5' RACE. Using the 5' RACE reads, TCRdb records one entry per CDR3 protein without DNA. The sample holds 45,000 to 70,000 distinct CDR3 sequences. The sample consisted of memory CD8+ T cells from blood. These receptor sequences come from a human donor in good health. Some clones in this sample may be carry-over from other donors' samples.

CDR3 amino acids: CAWSPLTGDTQETQYF. This chain uses TRBV30 with TRBJ2-5; the D call of TRBD2 rests on TCRdb alone, since no DNA is present to check it. This CDR3 region has 16 residues. From germline, CDR1 is GTSNPN and CDR2 SVGIG (reference sequence).

The rearrangement links TRBV7-9 to TRBJ2-3. Germline V CDR1 and CDR2: SEHNR, FQNEAQ (reference sequence). The CDR3 is 13 amino acids. CDR3 sequence: CASRETGVDTQYF.

This chain's CDR3 is CSVDLADSYNEQFF. V usage is TRBV29-1 and J usage is TRBJ2-1; TCRdb names TRBD2, which stays unverified in the absence of DNA. Germline CDR1 is SQVTM and CDR2 is ANQGSEA. The CDR3 contains 14 residues.

V usage is TRBV20-1 and J usage is TRBJ1-2; TCRdb's D call of TRBD1 is untestable without DNA. The length of the CDR3 is 16 residues. CDR1 is DFQATT and CDR2 is SNEGSKA in the germline V gene (reference sequence). CDR3 protein: CSARDDRGLYDYGYTF.

The chain employs TRBV27 and TRBJ2-1; the TCRdb call, TRBD2, lacks DNA for checking. Looked up from germline, CDR1 is MNHEY and CDR2 is SMNVEV (reference sequence). The CDR3 covers 14 residues. CDR3 region: CASSLTAGYNEQFF.